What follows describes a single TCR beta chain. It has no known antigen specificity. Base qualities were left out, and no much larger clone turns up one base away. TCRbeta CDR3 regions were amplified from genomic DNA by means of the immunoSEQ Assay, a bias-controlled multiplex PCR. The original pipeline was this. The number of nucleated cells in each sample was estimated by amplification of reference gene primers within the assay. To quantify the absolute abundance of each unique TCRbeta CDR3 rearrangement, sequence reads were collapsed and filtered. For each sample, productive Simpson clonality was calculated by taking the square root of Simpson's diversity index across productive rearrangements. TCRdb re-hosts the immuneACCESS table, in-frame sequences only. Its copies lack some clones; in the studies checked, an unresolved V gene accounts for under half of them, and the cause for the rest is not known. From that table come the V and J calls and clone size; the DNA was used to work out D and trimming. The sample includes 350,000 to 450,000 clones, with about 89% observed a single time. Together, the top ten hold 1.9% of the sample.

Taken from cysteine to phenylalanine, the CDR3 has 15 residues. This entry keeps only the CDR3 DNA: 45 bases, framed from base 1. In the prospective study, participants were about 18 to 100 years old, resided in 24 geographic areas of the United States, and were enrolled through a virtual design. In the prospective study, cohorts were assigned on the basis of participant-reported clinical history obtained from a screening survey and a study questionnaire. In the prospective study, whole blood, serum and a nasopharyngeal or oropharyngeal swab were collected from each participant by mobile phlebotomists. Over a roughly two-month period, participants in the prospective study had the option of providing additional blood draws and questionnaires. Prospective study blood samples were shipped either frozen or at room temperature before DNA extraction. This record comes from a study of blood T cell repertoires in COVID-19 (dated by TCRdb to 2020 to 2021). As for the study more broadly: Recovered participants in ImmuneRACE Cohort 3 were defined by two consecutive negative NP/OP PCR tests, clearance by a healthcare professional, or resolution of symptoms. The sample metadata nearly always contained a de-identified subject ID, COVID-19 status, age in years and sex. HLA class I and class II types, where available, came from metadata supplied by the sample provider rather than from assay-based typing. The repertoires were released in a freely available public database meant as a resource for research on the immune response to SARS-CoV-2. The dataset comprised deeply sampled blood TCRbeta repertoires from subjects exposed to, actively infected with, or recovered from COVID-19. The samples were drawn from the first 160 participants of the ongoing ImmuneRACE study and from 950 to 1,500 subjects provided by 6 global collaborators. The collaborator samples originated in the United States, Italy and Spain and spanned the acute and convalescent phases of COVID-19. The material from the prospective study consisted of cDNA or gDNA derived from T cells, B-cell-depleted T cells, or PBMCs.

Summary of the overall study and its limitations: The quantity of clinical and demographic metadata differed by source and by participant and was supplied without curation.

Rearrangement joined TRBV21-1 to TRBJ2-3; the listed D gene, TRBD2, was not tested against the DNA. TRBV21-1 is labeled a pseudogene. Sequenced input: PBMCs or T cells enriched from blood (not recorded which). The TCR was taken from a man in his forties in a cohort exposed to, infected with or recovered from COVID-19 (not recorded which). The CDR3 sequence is CASSITGRDTDTQYF. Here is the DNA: TGTGCCAGCAGCATAACCGGGAGGGACACAGATACGCAGTATTTT.